The source of this T cell receptor (beta chain) is a study of blood T cells in healthy people across ages (dated by TCRdb to between 2015 and 2017). For context, the study as a whole: In model experiments, template switching captured about one uniquely barcoded TCR beta cDNA molecule for every two T cells. Using deep sequencing normalized with unique cDNA molecular identifiers, the study measured how TCR beta repertoire diversity changes with age. The donors were split into four age groups: young (average 16 years), middle-aged (around 37), aged (62) and long-lived (over 80). To avoid experimental bias, donors of different ages were randomly spread across the sequencing lanes. Two additional independent replicas of 1 million unique cDNA reads from the same blood draw were analyzed for two donors (one aged 18 to 29 and one aged 80 or older). The paper's findings and limits, for the study overall: There was a strong correlation between observed TCR beta diversity and the percentage of naive T cells measured by flow cytometry. Estimates of total diversity based on one million sequenced T cells were regarded as lower bounds and as underestimates. Because profiling used bulk unsorted PBMCs, naive and antigen-experienced compartments could not be compared conclusively. Because the CMV infection status of the donors was unknown, age-related changes in expanded clonotypes may potentially have been confounded. Compared with the aged group, more naive CD4+ T cells, fewer expanded clones and increased TCR diversity were shown by the long-lived group, suggesting age selection. Observed TCR beta diversity per million T cells fell roughly linearly with age, and a significant reduction was already apparent by age about 36.

As for this clonotype: Its antigen is currently not known. A read error may produce the germline difference seen at one junction end.

The library was produced with 5' RACE. The run used an Illumina HiSeq 2500. The second PCR ran for roughly 7 to 12 cycles and used a J-beta primer mix along with a sample-barcoded 5' primer. Each TCR beta cDNA molecule received a unique molecular identifier from a template-switch 5' adaptor carrying 12 random nucleotides. At least 2.5 million CDR3-containing paired-end reads were obtained from each sample. First-strand cDNA was synthesized from all RNA with the Mint cDNA synthesis kit, primed by a TRBC-specific oligonucleotide. All cDNA was treated with uracil-DNA glycosylase and then went through a first 18-cycle PCR with the universal primers M1SS and BC2_uni_R. The paper's data handling went like this. Normalization of each sample was performed by random selection of 1 million high-quality reads, each carrying a distinct molecular identifier. Instead of being binned into consensus sequences, reads that shared molecular identifiers were thrown out. CDR3 identification, clonotype clustering and error correction used MiTCR with a Q25 quality threshold and the strictest error-elimination algorithm. A nonparametric unseen species model with Euler transformation was used to estimate lower-bound total TCR beta diversity. Using fastp trimming at Q25 and MiXCR clonotype assembly, TCRdb reanalyzed the public sequencing data and kept in-frame beta chains. Rows merge per CDR3 protein into single entries with the most common DNA and genes. The V and J calls come from TCRdb's annotation, not from the publication. This sample holds over a million distinct CDR3 sequences; 40% to 45% were observed only once. Together, the top ten hold over 15% of the sample.

The CDR3 numbers 15 residues from cysteine through phenylalanine. Kept here is only the CDR3 DNA, which spans 45 bases and is read in frame from base 1. Via the germline V gene (reference sequence), CDR1 is SSHAT and CDR2 FNYEAQ. The roughly 39 donors, aged roughly 6 to 90 years, were systemically healthy Caucasian individuals from Russia. Each donor gave around 9.8 milliliters of peripheral blood, collected into EDTA-treated Vacutainer tubes. PBMCs were isolated by Ficoll-Paque density-gradient centrifugation, with at least 6 million obtained per sample. Total RNA was extracted from PBMCs with Trizol reagent, with at least 5 micrograms obtained per sample. The percentages of naive CD45RAhigh/CD27high T cells were determined by flow cytometry on a PBMC aliquot from every donor.

The sequenced sample was blood. This sequence uses TRBV7-7 and TRBJ2-5; TRBD2 fits 10 bases in the junction. The sequence was collected from a woman in her sixties or seventies in good health. The DNA sequence follows: TGCGCCAGCAGCTTAAGGCTAGCGGGAGCAGAGACCCAGTACTTC. Its protein product is CASSLRLAGAETQYF.